This T cell receptor beta chain was recorded in a study of cytomegalovirus exposure and HLA in healthy donors. As for this clone: Its antigen is as yet unknown.

In germline, CDR1 is PRHDT, CDR2 FYEKMQ (reference sequence). The CDR3 consists of 15 residues. The V and J ends lost 5 bases and 4 bases, in that order; junction bases with no gene match: 5. Study-level results: A classifier reportedly called cytomegalovirus status with high sensitivity and specificity. In a later analysis, CMV-associated beta chains were mostly HLA-associated, it appeared. Researchers left out some V segments, among them TRBV6-2 and TRBV6-3, as indistinguishable. In an earlier analysis, most TCR beta V segments were productive about 87% or about 30% of the time.

The PCR had 60 Vbeta and 13 Jbeta primers. Here immunoSEQ multiplex PCR was the method, and the copy in TCRdb shows in-frame clones only, minus some. The data show 100,000 to 150,000 clones, over 75% seen once. The sample was PBMCs. The genes are TRBV13 and TRBJ2-2; 9 nucleotides align to TRBD2. The TCR originated in a man aged 40-55 years in good health and CMV-seronegative. The CDR3 DNA reads TGTGCCAGCAGCCGACTAGCGGAGGGCACCGGGGAGCTGTTTTTT. The encoded protein is CASSRLAEGTGELFF.